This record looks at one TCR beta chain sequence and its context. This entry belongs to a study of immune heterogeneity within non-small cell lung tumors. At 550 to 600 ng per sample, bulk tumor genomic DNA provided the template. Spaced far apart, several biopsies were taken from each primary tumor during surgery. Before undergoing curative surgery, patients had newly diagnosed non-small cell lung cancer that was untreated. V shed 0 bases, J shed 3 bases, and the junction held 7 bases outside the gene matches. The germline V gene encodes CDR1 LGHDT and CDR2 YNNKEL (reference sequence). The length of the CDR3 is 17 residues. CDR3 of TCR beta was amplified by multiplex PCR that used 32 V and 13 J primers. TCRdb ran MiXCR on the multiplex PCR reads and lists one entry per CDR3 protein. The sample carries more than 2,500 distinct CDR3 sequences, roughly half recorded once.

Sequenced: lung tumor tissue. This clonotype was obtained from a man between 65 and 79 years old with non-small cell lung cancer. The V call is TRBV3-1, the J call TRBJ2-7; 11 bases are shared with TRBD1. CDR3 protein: CASSQESGTGGVYEQYF. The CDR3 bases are TGTGCCAGCAGCCAAGAATCGGGGACAGGGGGGGTCTACGAGCAGTACTTC.